This T cell receptor beta chain was sequenced during a study of OX40 agonist ivuxolimab in advanced cancers. Across the whole study: The study enrolled dose-escalation patients with hepatocellular carcinoma, melanoma, renal cell or head and neck cancer. The study reported partial responses in three patients: one hepatocellular carcinoma, two cutaneous melanoma.

The repertoire was sequenced with immunoSEQ multiplex PCR; TCRdb's copy has only in-frame clones and lacks some. Of tens of thousands of clones in the sample, approximately 91% are singletons; the top ten hold 58%. The sample consisted of CD4+ or CD8+ T cells sorted from blood, taken in a trial of the OX40 agonist ivuxolimab. The clonotype was recovered from an adult with an advanced solid tumor such as melanoma, head and neck, liver or kidney cancer.

CDR3 amino acids: CASSQSHRVAGLYEQYF. The CDR3 region has the DNA TGCGCCAGCAGCCAATCCCATCGGGTAGCGGGGCTCTACGAGCAGTACTTC. J is TRBJ2-7 and V is TRBV4-1, with TRBD2 matching 8 bases. This CDR3 has 17 amino acids. V was pared by 2 bases and J by 3 bases, with 12 bases of the junction left unmatched. Germline V gene lookup returns CDR1 MGHRA and CDR2 YSYEKL.